Following are 32 T cell receptor beta chains from one sample sequenced in a study of graft-versus-host responses after intestinal transplantation. Some clones are missing from TCRdb's copy, which holds only in-frame ones; the method was immunoSEQ multiplex PCR. The sample shows 50,000 or so clones, over 80% of them seen only once. Sample: PBMCs, taken around 800 days after a first intestinal transplant, on the day of a second. Receptors were obtained from a human patient who received an intestinal transplant, so some T cells may come from the graft donor.

The chain links TRBV21-1 to TRBJ1-2; the table's D call, TRBD1, was not checked against the DNA. TRBV21-1 counts as a pseudogene. This CDR3 is 17 amino acids long. This CDR3 reads CASSKQRQGPDNYGYTF. Written as DNA, the CDR3 is TGTGCCAGCAGCAAGCAAAGACAGGGGCCCGATAACTATGGCTACACCTTC.

The chain is built from TRBV28 and TRBJ1-5; 9 nucleotides agree with TRBD1. Germline assignment: CDR1 MDHEN and CDR2 SYDVKM. The CDR3 length is 15 residues. Trimming at V came to 4 bases and at J to 5 bases, leaving 6 bases not matched to a gene. The CDR3 nucleotides are TGTGCCAGCAGTTCAACCGGGACAGGGTATCAGCCCCAGCATTTT. It is translated as CASSSTGTGYQPQHF.

This chain links TRBV6-4 with TRBJ2-7; 7 bases line up with TRBD1. Germline CDR1 MRHNA, CDR2 SNTAGT. After removal of 5 bases from V and 5 bases from J, the junction contained 6 bases not matched to a gene. This CDR3 is 13 amino acids long. The CDR3 sequence is CASSPGDRDEQYF. CDR3 in DNA: TGTGCCAGCAGTCCCGGAGACAGGGACGAGCAGTACTTC.

V usage is TRBV7-9 and J usage is TRBJ1-1; TRBD1 agrees at 9 bases. Trimming took 5 bases from V and 5 from J; bases not matched to a gene: 6. Germline assignment: CDR1 SEHNR and CDR2 FQNEAQ (reference sequence). The CDR3 spans 14 residues. The CDR3 bases are TGTGCCAGCAGCGTAACAGGGGGCGGTACTGAAGCTTTCTTT. Translated: CASSVTGGGTEAFF.

This clone was seen once. The chain combines TRBV5-5 with TRBJ1-1, with 7 bases identical to TRBD1. The CDR3 is 16 amino acids. Germline V lookup: CDR1 SGHKS, CDR2 YYEKEE (reference sequence). V shed 2 bases and J 0 bases; nucleotides not matched to a gene: 7. The chain's CDR3 is CASSFQGQLMNTEAFF. DNA of the CDR3: TGTGCCAGCAGCTTCCAGGGACAGCTGATGAACACTGAAGCTTTCTTT.

The chain links TRBV15 to TRBJ2-2, with D perhaps matching TRBD1 (5 bases). Looked up from germline, CDR1 is LNHNV and CDR2 is YYDKDF (reference sequence). The V end was cut by 3 bases, the J end by 4 bases, with 6 bases between. The length of the CDR3 is 13 residues. CDR3 loop: CATSSQGTGELFF. CDR3 DNA sequence: TGTGCCACCAGCAGCCAGGGCACCGGGGAGCTGTTTTTT.

The chain recombines TRBV4-1 with TRBJ2-5, with a possible D match to TRBD2 (6 bases). CDR1 and CDR2 (germline): MGHRA, YSYEKL. The germline V and J ends were trimmed by 0 bases and 5 bases, with 16 bases remaining between them. The CDR3 has 16 amino acids. The CDR3 protein is CASSQDWRDPRETQYF. The CDR3 DNA follows: TGCGCCAGCAGCCAAGACTGGCGGGACCCCCGGGAGACCCAGTACTTC.

This chain joins TRBV6-5 and TRBJ2-7, with D perhaps TRBD1 (6 bases). The germline V gene encodes CDR1 MNHEY and CDR2 SVGAGI. The CDR3 is made up of 15 amino acids. V gave up 2 bases and J gave up 6 bases, with 17 bases separating them. In nucleotides, the CDR3 is TGTGCCAGCAGTTACCAAGATGTGACAGGTTCCGAGCAGTACTTC. Translating gives CASSYQDVTGSEQYF.

The chain employs TRBV27 and TRBJ2-7, with D hard to call. The CDR3 is made up of 12 amino acids. The germline V gene has CDR1 MNHEY and CDR2 SMNVEV (reference sequence). V gave up 3 bases and J gave up 2 bases, with 5 bases separating them. For the CDR3, the DNA is TGTGCCAGCAGTTTCTTCACCTACGAGCAGTACTTC. Its protein product is CASSFFTYEQYF.

V usage is TRBV28 and J usage is TRBJ2-1; D is undetermined. Trimming shortened V by 7 bases and J by 10 bases, and 17 bases separated the two germline ends. Germline CDR1 is MDHEN and CDR2 is SYDVKM. The CDR3 contains 13 residues. CDR3 sequence: CASTPNPPYEQFF. CDR3 sequence (DNA): TGTGCCAGCACCCCCAACCCCCCGTACGAGCAGTTCTTC.

V is TRBV12-1 and J is TRBJ1-2. TRBV12-1 is recorded as a pseudogene. The CDR3 consists of 15 residues. For the CDR3, the DNA is TGTGCCAGCAGCTCATCGATTGTGAAGAGCCATGGCTACACCTTC. It specifies CASSSSIVKSHGYTF.

V usage is TRBV18 and J usage is TRBJ1-1; 8 bases are a match to TRBD1. The V gene's germline CDR1 is KGHSH and CDR2 LQKENI. The CDR3 extends over 17 amino acids. With V trimmed by 4 bases and J by 0 bases, 10 bases remained unmatched. The DNA for the CDR3 is TGTGCCAGCTCACGCACAGGGACAGGACCGATGAACACTGAAGCTTTCTTT. Residues: CASSRTGTGPMNTEAFF.

The rearrangement uses TRBV27 and TRBJ2-7; 7 bases are shared with TRBD1. The CDR3 contains 13 residues. V shed 10 bases, J shed 2 bases, and the junction held 8 bases outside the gene matches. Per the germline V gene, CDR1 is MNHEY and CDR2 is SMNVEV (reference sequence). In DNA, the CDR3 is TGTGCCACAACCGGGACAGTAACCTACGAGCAGTACTTC. Translation: CATTGTVTYEQYF.

CDR3 coding DNA: TGTGCCAGCAGTCCATTCTTCTACGAGCAGTACTTC. This sequence encodes CASSPFFYEQYF. V and J are TRBV6-6 and TRBJ2-7; D is uncertain. The CDR3 spans 12 residues. Trimming shortened V by 5 bases and J by 3 bases, and 8 bases separated the two germline ends. Germline V gene lookup returns CDR1 MNHNY and CDR2 SVGAGI (reference sequence).

J is TRBJ1-1 and V is TRBV5-1; D unresolved. The CDR3 totals 15 residues. Trimming removed 6 bases from V and 4 bases from J, with 19 bases in between. Germline V gene data show CDR1 as SGHRS and CDR2 as YFSETQ. CDR3 coding DNA: TGCGCCAGCAAATTGATCGGCGGTGCTGCCACTGAAGCTTTCTTT. Translating gives CASKLIGGAATEAFF.

In this sample, this clone turned up once. This chain links TRBV7-6 with TRBJ1-3, with D hard to call. V was clipped by 1 base and J by 3 bases, with 4 bases between them. Germline loops: CDR1 SGHVS, CDR2 FNYEAQ. The CDR3 loop spans 13 amino acids. CDR3: CASSLGIGNTIYF. Here the CDR3 DNA reads TGTGCCAGCAGCTTAGGAATTGGAAACACCATATATTTT.

The J gene is TRBJ2-7, the V gene TRBV19; 10 bases match TRBD2. After removal of 5 bases from V and 2 bases from J, the junction contained 6 bases not matched to a gene. The CDR3 runs to 15 residues. Per germline, CDR1 LNHDA and CDR2 SQIVND (reference sequence). As DNA, the CDR3 is TGTGCCAGTAGTGGGAGGACTAGCGGAACCTACGAGCAGTACTTC. Translation gives CASSGRTSGTYEQYF.

The chain couples TRBV6-1 to TRBJ1-5; D unresolved. The CDR3 has 15 residues. CDR1 is MNHNS and CDR2 is SASEGT in the germline V gene. Trimming took 6 bases from V and 0 from J, leaving 12 bases between them. The CDR3 sequence: CASRVSGDSNQPQHF. For the CDR3, the DNA is TGTGCCAGCAGGGTGTCAGGTGATAGCAATCAGCCCCAGCATTTT.

CDR3 coding DNA: TGTGCCAGCAGCCCGGGACTTCTGAACACCGGGGAGCTGTTTTTT. Its translation is CASSPGLLNTGELFF. This sequence joins TRBV7-6 and TRBJ2-2; D might be TRBD2 (6 bases). CDR1 and CDR2 from the germline V gene are SGHVS and FNYEAQ. This CDR3 region has 15 residues. The V end was cut by 5 bases, the J end by 1 base, with 11 bases between. Drawing the rest from reference TRBV7-6 and TRBJ2-2, the complete variable domain is GAGVSQSPRYKVTKRGQDVALRCDPISGHVSLYWYRQALGQGPEFLTYFNYEAQQDKSGLPNDRFSAERPEGSISTLTIQRTEQRDSAMYRCASSPGLLNTGELFFGEGSRLTVL.

The chain joins TRBV7-5 to TRBJ2-6; TRBD1, as called in the table, went unchecked against the DNA. TRBV7-5 is a documented pseudogene. The CDR3 spans 18 residues. The CDR3 sequence: CARINELSRQSRANVLTF. CDR3 in DNA: TGTGCCAGAATAAACGAATTAAGTAGACAAAGTCGGGCCAACGTCCTGACTTTC.

This chain links TRBV6-1 with TRBJ2-7; perhaps D is TRBD1 or TRBD2 (5 bases each). Germline CDR1 MNHNS, CDR2 SASEGT. Trimming stripped 1 base from V and 1 base from J, with 8 bases between. CDR3 length: 14 residues. The CDR3 spells CASSEVEGSYEQYF. The CDR3 DNA is TGTGCCAGCAGTGAAGTTGAGGGGTCCTACGAGCAGTACTTC.

The V gene is TRBV19, the J gene TRBJ1-5, with TRBD1 matching over 7 bases. This CDR3 is built from 14 residues. V lost 3 bases, J lost 6 bases, and 5 bases stayed unmatched. CDR1 is LNHDA, CDR2 SQIVND, per germline (reference sequence). The CDR3, as DNA: TGTGCCAGTAGTATTGAAGGGGGCGTTCAGCCCCAGCATTTT. As protein: CASSIEGGVQPQHF.

Concerning this clone: One junction end disagrees with the germline gene, perhaps due to a read error. The chain couples TRBV9 to TRBJ2-1; 10 bases align to TRBD2. The germline CDR1 and CDR2 sequences are SGDLS and YYNGEE. The CDR3 runs 16 residues. The chain's CDR3 is CASSGRLAGSYSEQFF. The CDR3 bases are TGTGCCAGCAGCGGGCGACTAGCGGGTTCCTACAGTGAGCAGTTCTTC.

The chain joins TRBV6-5 to TRBJ2-7; D possibly uses TRBD1 or TRBD2 (7 bases each). The CDR3 is 15 residues long. Trimming pared 0 bases from V and 7 bases from J, leaving 16 bases between. Germline V gives CDR1 MNHEY, CDR2 SVGAGI. CDR3 DNA sequence: TGTGCCAGCAGTTACTCAAGACGACAGGGAGGGGAGCAGTACTTC. It specifies CASSYSRRQGGEQYF.

V is TRBV5-1 and J is TRBJ2-2; D gene unclear. The CDR3 has 14 amino acids. Germline V gives CDR1 SGHRS, CDR2 YFSETQ. The V and J ends lost 2 bases and 4 bases respectively, with 9 bases between them. CDR3 protein: CASSLGRGTGELFF. DNA of the CDR3: TGCGCCAGCAGCTTAGGCCGTGGCACCGGGGAGCTGTTTTTT.

The J gene is TRBJ2-1, the V gene TRBV4-2; D tentatively fits TRBD1 or TRBD2 (7 bases each). The CDR3 length is 17 residues. Germline V gene data show CDR1 as LGHNA and CDR2 as YNFKEQ. Between the trimmed V and J ends, which lost 0 bases and 7 bases, there was a span of 19 bases. CDR3 region: CASSQDGGGGPRNEQFF. The DNA for the CDR3 is TGTGCCAGCAGCCAAGATGGGGGAGGGGGCCCTAGGAATGAGCAGTTCTTC.

The table lists this clone with a count of one. This rearrangement joins TRBV29-1 to TRBJ1-2; no reliable D call. The V end lost 0 bases, the J end lost 2 bases, and 19 bases lay between the germline ends. Germline values: CDR1 SQVTM, CDR2 ANQGSEA. The CDR3 extends over 17 amino acids. This CDR3 reads CSVEDWQVQEKNYGYTF. The CDR3 DNA is TGCAGCGTTGAAGATTGGCAAGTCCAGGAGAAAAACTATGGCTACACCTTC.

The chain joins TRBV30 to TRBJ1-2; D ambiguous. This CDR3 contains 15 residues. CDR1 and CDR2 (germline): GTSNPN, SVGIG (reference sequence). The germline V and J ends were trimmed by 2 bases and 8 bases, with 21 bases remaining between them. The DNA of the CDR3 is TGTGCCTGGAGTCTGAATTACCCGGTAAGGCCGGGCTACACCTTC. This codes for CAWSLNYPVRPGYTF.

V usage is TRBV27 and J usage is TRBJ2-7, with 7 positions matching TRBD2. Germline V CDR1 and CDR2: MNHEY, SMNVEV (reference sequence). The CDR3 spans 16 residues. V was clipped by 2 bases and J by 6 bases; unmatched bases: 13. The CDR3 is CASSLTLPGGDFEQYF. As DNA, the CDR3 is TGTGCCAGCAGTTTAACCCTCCCGGGAGGAGATTTCGAGCAGTACTTC.

Comments on this clone: One end of the junction varies from germline; a read error may be responsible. The chain has TRBV7-7 and TRBJ2-5; 11 nucleotides match TRBD2. Looked up from germline, CDR1 is SSHAT and CDR2 is FNYEAQ (reference sequence). The CDR3 contains 14 residues. The CDR3 DNA follows: TGTGCTAGCAGCTTAGCGGGGGGGAGAGAGACCCAGTACTTC. Protein: CASSLAGGRETQYF.

The chain employs TRBV5-1 and TRBJ2-7; 10 nucleotides line up with TRBD2. V shed 0 bases, J shed 7 bases, and the junction held 7 bases outside the gene matches. Germline V gene sequence: CDR1 SGHRS, CDR2 YFSETQ. The CDR3 covers 15 residues. The CDR3 reads CASSLGAGGPVEQYF. The CDR3 DNA reads TGCGCCAGCAGCTTGGGAGCGGGAGGGCCCGTAGAGCAGTACTTC. Filled out from reference TRBV5-1 and TRBJ2-7, the complete variable domain reads KAGVTQTPRYLIKTRGQQVTLSCSPISGHRSVSWYQQTPGQGLQFLFEYFSETQRNKGNFPGRFSGRQFSNSRSEMNVSTLELGDSALYLCASSLGAGGPVEQYFGPGTRLTVT.

The chain is built from TRBV6-5 and TRBJ1-6, with 11 bases fitting TRBD1. This CDR3 region has 14 residues. Germline CDR1 MNHEY, CDR2 SVGAGI. Germline trimming cut 5 bases from V and 10 bases from J; bases unmatched to any gene: 4. CDR3 coding DNA: TGTGCCAGCAGTGGACAGGGGGCAAGATCACCCCTCCACTTT. Translating gives CASSGQGARSPLHF.